Listed here are 28 T cell receptor beta chains from one sample, sequenced in a study of neurological immune-mediated disorders (dated by TCRdb to about 2019). Libraries were built with 5' RACE. TCRdb names Illumina HiSeq 2500 as the instrument used. TCRdb reprocessing: public reads trimmed at Q25 with fastp, clones called with MiXCR, in-frame beta chains kept. Each CDR3 protein appears once, grouped with its most common genes and DNA. A total of about 10,000 distinct CDR3 sequences appear in this sample, 20% to 25% of them only once. 12% to 15% of the sample is taken by the ten largest. Material: CD8+ T cells from blood. The source of these receptors is a woman in her forties with multiple sclerosis.

This clonotype showed up just a few times. This CDR3 reads CASSYDGGQPQHF. CDR3 DNA: TGCGCCAGCAGCTACGATGGCGGACAGCCCCAGCATTTT. The J gene is TRBJ1-5, the V gene TRBV5-1; the D is unclear. V lost 3 bases and J 7 bases, leaving 11 bases between the germline ends. The V gene's germline CDR1 is SGHRS and CDR2 YFSETQ. The CDR3 totals 13 residues.

V usage is TRBV21-1 and J usage is TRBJ1-2; no check of the table's D call, TRBD1, against the DNA was made. TRBV21-1 is deemed a pseudogene. This CDR3 region has 11 residues. In nucleotides, the CDR3 is TGTGCCACCTCGGGGTCCCGAGGCTACACCTTC. Encoded protein: CATSGSRGYTF.

This clonotype showed up many times. V is TRBV9 and J is TRBJ2-1; D is unresolved. The CDR3 spans 15 residues. V was cut by 0 bases and J by 2 bases, with 9 bases left in between. CDR1 and CDR2 (germline): SGDLS, YYNGEE. The CDR3 spells CASSVADAPYNEQFF. The DNA of the CDR3 is TGTGCCAGCAGCGTAGCCGATGCCCCCTACAATGAGCAGTTCTTC.

This clonotype was seen repeatedly, ten times or more. The chain joins TRBV6-5 to TRBJ1-2, with D hard to call. The CDR3 is made up of 14 amino acids. V lost 3 bases, J lost 4 bases, and 12 bases lay in between. Germline V lookup: CDR1 MNHEY, CDR2 SVGAGI. The CDR3 region has the DNA TGTGCCAGCAGTTATCAGATGGGGATCTATGGCTACACCTTC. It translates to CASSYQMGIYGYTF.

Ten or more counts support this clonotype. V is TRBV21-1 and J is TRBJ1-1; the table calls TRBD1, which could not be checked here. TRBV21-1 is a listed pseudogene. This CDR3 spans 16 amino acids. The CDR3 DNA reads TGTGCCAGCAGCAAAACAGGGGGCGCCGGGGGGACTGAAGCTTTCTTT. This translates into CASSKTGGAGGTEAFF.

This clonotype was observed at least ten times. This chain joins TRBV12-3 or TRBV12-4 and TRBJ2-2, with D perhaps matching TRBD2 (6 bases). Trimming removed 2 bases from V and 7 bases from J, with 11 bases in between. This CDR3 has 14 residues. CDR3 in DNA: TGTGCCAGCAGTTTATTGGGGGGAGGCGGGGAGCTGTTTTTT. Translation gives CASSLLGGGGELFF.

The rearrangement uses TRBV5-1 and TRBJ2-2; D not certain. Per the germline V gene, CDR1 is SGHRS and CDR2 is YFSETQ. The CDR3 loop spans 12 amino acids. V dropped 0 bases and J dropped 7 bases, with 4 bases sitting between them. The CDR3 spells CASSLGLGELFF. The CDR3 DNA follows: TGCGCCAGCAGCTTGGGGCTCGGGGAGCTGTTTTTT.

This clonotype has ten or more counts. The chain has TRBV5-1 and TRBJ1-2; D uncertain. The CDR3 length is 14 residues. The V and J ends lost 3 bases and 8 bases respectively, with 17 bases between them. Germline loops: CDR1 SGHRS, CDR2 YFSETQ. The CDR3 nucleotides are TGCGCCAGCAGCTCCGGACCGACCCTGGAGGGCTACACCTTC. It is translated as CASSSGPTLEGYTF.

Ten or more counts support this clonotype. The chain carries TRBV20-1 and TRBJ2-7; the match to TRBD1 covers 7 bases. The CDR3 has 14 residues. Trimming cost V 1 base and J 4 bases; bases outside gene matches: 7. CDR1 and CDR2 from the germline V gene are DFQATT and SNEGSKA (reference sequence). CDR3 protein: CSARVTGDLYEQYF. Here the CDR3 DNA reads TGCAGTGCTAGAGTAACAGGGGACCTTTACGAGCAGTACTTC.

This clonotype appeared a few times. The J gene is TRBJ1-5, the V gene TRBV20-1, with a tentative D call TRBD1 (5 bases). The CDR3 has 13 amino acids. Trimming removed 5 bases from V and 3 bases from J, with 11 bases in between. Germline V gene sequence: CDR1 DFQATT, CDR2 SNEGSKA (reference sequence). The CDR3 DNA reads TGCAGTGCTCAAGAGACAGTCAATCAGCCCCAGCATTTT. Translating it yields CSAQETVNQPQHF.

In its sample, this clonotype ranks as medium-sized. The CDR3 DNA follows: TGTGCCAGCAGCCTGTCTAGCGGGGGACCCTACGAGCAGTACTTC. Residues: CASSLSSGGPYEQYF. The chain combines TRBV5-5 with TRBJ2-7; 10 bases match TRBD2. This CDR3 comprises 15 residues. Germline-derived CDR1 and CDR2 are SGHKS and YYEKEE (reference sequence). With 4 bases clipped from V and 2 bases from J, the junction kept 6 bases outside the gene matches.

The chain uses TRBV30 and TRBJ1-1; D unclear. Trimming left V 5 bases short and J 1 base short, with 14 bases between. From germline, CDR1 is GTSNPN and CDR2 SVGIG (reference sequence). CDR3 length: 14 residues. CDR3 DNA sequence: TGTGCCTGGGCAATCCGGACGGGGAACACTGAAGCTTTCTTT. Translation: CAWAIRTGNTEAFF.

The CDR3 sequence: CSARNRILTDGYTF. As DNA, the CDR3 is TGCAGTGCTAGAAACCGTATCCTAACGGATGGCTACACCTTC. V is TRBV20-1 and J is TRBJ1-2; no firm D call. This CDR3 is built from 14 residues. The germline V and J ends were trimmed by 2 bases and 6 bases, with 16 bases remaining between them. Germline CDR1 is DFQATT and CDR2 is SNEGSKA (reference sequence).

At least ten counts were recorded for this clonotype. CDR3 sequence: CSAPLGGAETQYF. CDR3 nucleotide sequence: TGCAGTGCTCCCTTGGGGGGGGCGGAGACCCAGTACTTC. The chain is built from TRBV20-1 and TRBJ2-5; D possibly corresponds to TRBD2 (7 bases). Trimming pared 5 bases from V and 5 bases from J, leaving 15 bases between. The CDR3 is 13 amino acids. The V gene's germline CDR1 is DFQATT and CDR2 SNEGSKA (reference sequence).

This clonotype was observed many times. V gene TRBV4-1 combines with J gene TRBJ1-2; TRBD1 might be the D (6 bases). Deletions cut 3 bases from V and 4 bases from J, with 12 bases between. Germline loops: CDR1 MGHRA, CDR2 YSYEKL. The CDR3 consists of 14 residues. CDR3 coding DNA: TGCGCCAGCAGCCAGGAGACAGGATTCTATGGCTACACCTTC. Translation gives CASSQETGFYGYTF.

This clonotype was detected ten times or more. This sequence joins TRBV5-1 and TRBJ1-1; TRBD1 might be the D (5 bases). The CDR3 extends over 16 amino acids. Germline values: CDR1 SGHRS, CDR2 YFSETQ. The V gene lost 4 bases and the J gene lost 6 bases, with 22 bases spanning the gap. CDR3 amino acids: CASSPQGRHGWAEAFF. CDR3 coding DNA: TGCGCCAGCAGCCCTCAGGGTCGCCACGGGTGGGCTGAAGCTTTCTTT.

This clonotype was counted many times. The V call is TRBV10-3, the J call TRBJ2-1; tentative D call: TRBD1 (6 bases). V was trimmed by 2 bases and J by 2 bases, leaving 13 bases between them. The CDR3 spans 16 residues. Germline loops: CDR1 ENHRY, CDR2 SYGVKD. The chain's CDR3 is CAISEPPGQAYNEQFF. The CDR3, as DNA: TGTGCCATCAGTGAGCCCCCGGGACAAGCCTACAATGAGCAGTTCTTC.

There are many counts of this clonotype. J is TRBJ2-7 and V is TRBV29-1; a weak D match, TRBD1 (5 bases). V was clipped by 4 bases and J by 3 bases, with 10 bases between them. The CDR3 extends over 12 amino acids. CDR1 is SQVTM and CDR2 is ANQGSEA in the germline V gene. CDR3 bases: TGCAGCGTTGTGGGGCAGAACTACGAGCAGTACTTC. This translates into CSVVGQNYEQYF.

This clonotype has ten or more counts. This sequence joins TRBV3-1 and TRBJ1-6; D is unclear. The germline V and J ends were trimmed by 0 bases and 8 bases, with 2 bases remaining between them. The length of the CDR3 is 12 residues. Germline V gives CDR1 LGHDT, CDR2 YNNKEL (reference sequence). The CDR3 DNA reads as TGTGCCAGCAGCCAAGAGTATTCACCCCTCCACTTT. Translation gives CASSQEYSPLHF.

This clonotype was detected many times. The chain recombines TRBV5-1 with TRBJ1-1; D remains ambiguous. The germline V and J ends were trimmed by 1 base and 2 bases, with 6 bases remaining between them. The CDR3 has 13 amino acids. Per the germline V gene, CDR1 is SGHRS and CDR2 is YFSETQ. CDR3 nucleotide sequence: TGCGCCAGCAGCTTGCAAGGAAACACTGAAGCTTTCTTT. Its translation: CASSLQGNTEAFF.

This clonotype occurred many times. This sequence joins TRBV2 and TRBJ2-1; 11 bases match TRBD2. Per germline, CDR1 SNHLY and CDR2 FYNNEI. The CDR3 runs 16 residues. The J segment lost 8 bases and the V segment lost 6 bases, leaving 12 bases of the junction unmatched. CDR3: CASSGGTSGRGDEQFF. CDR3 nucleotides: TGTGCCAGCAGCGGAGGGACTAGCGGACGAGGGGATGAGCAGTTCTTC. The full variable domain, rest sourced from reference TRBV2 and TRBJ2-1, is EPEVTQTPSHQVTQMGQEVILRCVPISNHLYFYWYRQILGQKVEFLVSFYNNEISEKSEIFDDQFSVERPDGSNFTLKIRSTKLEDSAMYFCASSGGTSGRGDEQFFGPGTRLTVL.

In this sample, this clonotype turned up many times. This chain uses TRBV6-6 with TRBJ1-5; 7 nucleotides agree with TRBD1. Unmatched junction bases numbered 7, after V lost 5 bases and J lost 6 bases. The CDR3 extends over 14 amino acids. CDR1 and CDR2 (germline): MNHNY, SVGAGI (reference sequence). CDR3: CASSDTTGLQPQHF. CDR3 sequence (DNA): TGTGCCAGCAGTGATACGACAGGGCTTCAGCCCCAGCATTTT.

V gene TRBV5-6 combines with J gene TRBJ1-4; D unclear. Germline-derived CDR1 and CDR2 are SGHDT and YYEEEE. The V and J ends lost 2 bases and 8 bases respectively, with 10 bases between them. This CDR3 contains 13 residues. The CDR3 bases are TGTGCCAGCAGCTTAGGAGTTTTGGAAAAACTGTTTTTT. Protein product: CASSLGVLEKLFF. The full variable domain, with the rest looked up from reference TRBV5-6 and TRBJ1-4, is DAGVTQSPTHLIKTRGQQVTLRCSPKSGHDTVSWYQQALGQGPQFIFQYYEEEERQRGNFPDRFSGHQFPNYSSELNVNALLLGDSALYLCASSLGVLEKLFFGSGTQLSVL.

This clonotype was seen repeatedly, ten times or more. The chain employs TRBV9 and TRBJ1-1; tentative D call: TRBD1 (5 bases). In germline, CDR1 is SGDLS, CDR2 YYNGEE. The CDR3 spans 14 residues. Between the trimmed V and J ends, which lost 4 bases and 1 base, there was a span of 11 bases. The DNA of the CDR3 is TGTGCCAGCAGCCCGTGGGGGGAGAACACTGAAGCTTTCTTT. This encodes CASSPWGENTEAFF.

This clonotype was seen a few times. The chain recombines TRBV5-1 with TRBJ2-1; D is undetermined. CDR3 length equals 14 residues. The ends were cut back, 6 bases at V and 2 bases at J, with 12 bases in the middle. CDR1 SGHRS and CDR2 YFSETQ come from the germline V gene. The DNA for the CDR3 is TGCGCCAGCACCCTTGTTGAGGCCTACAATGAGCAGTTCTTC. Translated, it gives CASTLVEAYNEQFF.

The chain is built from TRBV20-1 and TRBJ2-1; 8 bases align to TRBD2. The trim removed 2 bases at V and 4 bases at J, leaving 4 bases unmatched. Germline V gene sequence: CDR1 DFQATT, CDR2 SNEGSKA (reference sequence). The CDR3 sequence is 14 residues long. CDR3 sequence (DNA): TGCAGTGCTAGAAGTACTAGCGGTTACAATGAGCAGTTCTTC. Translating gives CSARSTSGYNEQFF.

This clonotype has at least ten counts. The V gene is TRBV9, the J gene TRBJ2-3; perhaps D is TRBD1 or TRBD2 (6 bases each). Deletions cut 3 bases from V and 1 base from J, with 15 bases between. This CDR3 has 16 residues. Looked up from germline, CDR1 is SGDLS and CDR2 is YYNGEE. CDR3 sequence: CASSGGGPRGTDTQYF. The CDR3 region has the DNA TGTGCCAGCAGCGGTGGGGGGCCGAGGGGCACAGATACGCAGTATTTT.

This clonotype is medium-sized in the sample. The rearrangement uses TRBV20-1 and TRBJ2-7, with TRBD2 identical over 10 bases. Germline V gives CDR1 DFQATT, CDR2 SNEGSKA (reference sequence). The V gene end was trimmed by 4 bases and the J gene end by 0 bases; junction bases not matched to a gene: 9. The CDR3 consists of 16 residues. CDR3 coding DNA: TGCAGTGCTATGGTGATAGCGGGGGGCCACTCCTACGAGCAGTACTTC. Translating it yields CSAMVIAGGHSYEQYF.